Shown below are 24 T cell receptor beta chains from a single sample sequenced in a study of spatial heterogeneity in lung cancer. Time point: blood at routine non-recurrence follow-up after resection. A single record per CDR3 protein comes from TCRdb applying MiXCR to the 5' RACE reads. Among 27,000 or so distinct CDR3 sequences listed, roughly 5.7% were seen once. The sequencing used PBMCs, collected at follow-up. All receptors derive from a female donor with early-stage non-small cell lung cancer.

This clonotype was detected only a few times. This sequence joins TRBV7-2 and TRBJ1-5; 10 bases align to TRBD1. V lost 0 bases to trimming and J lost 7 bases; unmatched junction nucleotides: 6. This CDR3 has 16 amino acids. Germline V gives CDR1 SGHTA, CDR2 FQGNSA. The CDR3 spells CASSLAGTGVRQPQHF. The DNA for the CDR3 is TGTGCCAGCAGCTTAGCCGGGACAGGGGTACGGCAGCCCCAGCATTTT.

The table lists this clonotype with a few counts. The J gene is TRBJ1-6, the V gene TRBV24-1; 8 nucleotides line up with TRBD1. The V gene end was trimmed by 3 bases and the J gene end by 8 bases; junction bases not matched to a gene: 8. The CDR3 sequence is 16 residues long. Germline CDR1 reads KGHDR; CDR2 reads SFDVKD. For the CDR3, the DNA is TGTGCCACCAGTGATGAGAGACAGGGGAGGGATTCACCCCTCCACTTT. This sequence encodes CATSDERQGRDSPLHF.

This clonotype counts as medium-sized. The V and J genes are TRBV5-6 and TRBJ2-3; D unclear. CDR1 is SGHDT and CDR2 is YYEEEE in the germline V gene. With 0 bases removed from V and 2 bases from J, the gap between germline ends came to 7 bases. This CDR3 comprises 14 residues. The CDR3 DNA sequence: TGTGCCAGCAGCTTGGCACAGCCCACAGATACGCAGTATTTT. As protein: CASSLAQPTDTQYF.

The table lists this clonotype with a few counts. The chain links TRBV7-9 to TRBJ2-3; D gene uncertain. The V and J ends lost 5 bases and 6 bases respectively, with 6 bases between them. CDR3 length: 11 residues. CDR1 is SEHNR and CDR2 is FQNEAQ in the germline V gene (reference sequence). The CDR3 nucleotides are TGTGCCAGCAGCCCCCAGGATACGCAGTATTTT. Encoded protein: CASSPQDTQYF.

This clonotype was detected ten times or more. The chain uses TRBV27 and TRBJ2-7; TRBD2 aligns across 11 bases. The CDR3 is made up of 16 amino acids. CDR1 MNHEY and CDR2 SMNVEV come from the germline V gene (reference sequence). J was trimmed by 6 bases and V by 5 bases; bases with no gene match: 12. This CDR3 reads CASSTTKASGRFEQYF. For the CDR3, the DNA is TGTGCCAGCAGTACCACCAAGGCTAGCGGGAGGTTCGAGCAGTACTTC.

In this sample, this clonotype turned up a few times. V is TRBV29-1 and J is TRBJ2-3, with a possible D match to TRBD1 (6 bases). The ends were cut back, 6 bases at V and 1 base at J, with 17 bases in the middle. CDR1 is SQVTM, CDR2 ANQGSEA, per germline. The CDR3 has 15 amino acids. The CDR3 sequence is CSVCRAGVGTDTQYF. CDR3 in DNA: TGCAGCGTCTGCAGGGCAGGGGTGGGCACAGATACGCAGTATTTT.

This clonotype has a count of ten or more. Here the CDR3 DNA reads TGTGCCAGCAGTTTAATCGCAGAGAACACTGAAGCTTTCTTT. Translating it yields CASSLIAENTEAFF. The chain carries TRBV12-3 or TRBV12-4 and TRBJ1-1; no clear D gene. This CDR3 has 14 amino acids. Trimming took off 2 bases at V and 1 base at J, with 8 bases between the two ends.

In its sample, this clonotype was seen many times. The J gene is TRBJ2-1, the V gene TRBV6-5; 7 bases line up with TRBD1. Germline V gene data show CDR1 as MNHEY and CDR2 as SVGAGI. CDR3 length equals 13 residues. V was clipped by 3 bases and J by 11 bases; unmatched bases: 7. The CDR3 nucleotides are TGTGCCAGCAGTTATCACGGGGACAGCAAGCAGTTCTTC. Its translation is CASSYHGDSKQFF.

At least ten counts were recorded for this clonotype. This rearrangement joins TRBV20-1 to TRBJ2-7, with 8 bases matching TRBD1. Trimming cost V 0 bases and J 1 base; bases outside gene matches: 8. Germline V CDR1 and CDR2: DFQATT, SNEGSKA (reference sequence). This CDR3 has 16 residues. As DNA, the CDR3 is TGCAGTGCTAGAGATGGCCAGGGGGCGCGGTCCTACGAGCAGTACTTC. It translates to CSARDGQGARSYEQYF.

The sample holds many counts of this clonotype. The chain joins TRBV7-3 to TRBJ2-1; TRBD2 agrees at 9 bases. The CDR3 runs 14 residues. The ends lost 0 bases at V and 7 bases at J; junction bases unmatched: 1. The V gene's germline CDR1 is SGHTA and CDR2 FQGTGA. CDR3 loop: CASSLTSGGNEQFF. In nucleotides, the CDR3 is TGTGCCAGCAGCTTAACTAGCGGGGGAAATGAGCAGTTCTTC.

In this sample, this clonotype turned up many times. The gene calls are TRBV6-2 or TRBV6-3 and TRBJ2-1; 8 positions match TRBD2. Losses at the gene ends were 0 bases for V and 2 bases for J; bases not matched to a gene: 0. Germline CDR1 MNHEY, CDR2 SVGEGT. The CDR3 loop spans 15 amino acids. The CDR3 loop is CASSYSTSAYNEQFF. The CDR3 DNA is TGTGCCAGCAGTTACTCGACTAGCGCCTACAATGAGCAGTTCTTC.

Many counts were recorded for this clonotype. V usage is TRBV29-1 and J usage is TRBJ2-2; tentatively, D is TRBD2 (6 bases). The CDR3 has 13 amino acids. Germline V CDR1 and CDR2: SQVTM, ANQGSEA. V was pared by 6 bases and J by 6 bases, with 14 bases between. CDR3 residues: CSVQRGMAGELFF. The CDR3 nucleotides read TGCAGCGTCCAACGGGGGATGGCCGGGGAGCTGTTTTTT.

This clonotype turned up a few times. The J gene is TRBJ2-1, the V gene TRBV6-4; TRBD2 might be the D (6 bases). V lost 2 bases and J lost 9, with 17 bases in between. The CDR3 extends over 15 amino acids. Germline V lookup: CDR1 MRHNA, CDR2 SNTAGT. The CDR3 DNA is TGTGCCAGCAGTGACGGAGGGGCCGCGATAGGTGAGCAGTTCTTC. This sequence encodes CASSDGGAAIGEQFF.

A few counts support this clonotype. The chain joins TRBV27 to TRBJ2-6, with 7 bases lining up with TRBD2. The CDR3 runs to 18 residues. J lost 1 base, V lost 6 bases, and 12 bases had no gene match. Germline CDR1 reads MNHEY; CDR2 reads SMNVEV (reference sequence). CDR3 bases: TGTGCCAGCAGCCCTAAGGGACTATTAGTTTCTGGGGCCAACGTCCTGACTTTC. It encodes CASSPKGLLVSGANVLTF.

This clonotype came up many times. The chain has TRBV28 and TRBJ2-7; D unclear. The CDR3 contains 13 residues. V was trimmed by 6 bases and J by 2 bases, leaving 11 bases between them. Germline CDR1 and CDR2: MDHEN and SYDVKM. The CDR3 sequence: CASRTGSPYEQYF. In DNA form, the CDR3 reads TGTGCCAGCAGAACCGGGTCACCCTACGAGCAGTACTTC.

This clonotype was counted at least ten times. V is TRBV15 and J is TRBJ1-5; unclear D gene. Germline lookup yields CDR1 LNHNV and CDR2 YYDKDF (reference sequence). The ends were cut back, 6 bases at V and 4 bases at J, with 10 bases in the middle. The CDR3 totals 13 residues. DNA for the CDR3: TGTGCCACCAGAGACCGTAGTAATCAGCCCCAGCATTTT. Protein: CATRDRSNQPQHF.

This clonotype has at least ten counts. The CDR3 nucleotides are TGTGCCAGCAGTGAACCTGGTCAGGGAATCCCGTTCTTC. It yields the protein CASSEPGQGIPFF. The chain employs TRBV6-1 and TRBJ2-1; a possible D gene is TRBD1 (5 bases). Per the germline V gene, CDR1 is MNHNS and CDR2 is SASEGT. V gave up 2 bases and J gave up 15 bases, with 17 bases separating them. The CDR3 is 13 residues long.

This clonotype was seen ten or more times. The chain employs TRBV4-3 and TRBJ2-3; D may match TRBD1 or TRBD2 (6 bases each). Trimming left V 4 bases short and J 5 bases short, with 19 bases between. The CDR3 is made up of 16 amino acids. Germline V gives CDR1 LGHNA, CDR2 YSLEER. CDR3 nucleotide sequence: TGCGCCAGCAGCCCAGAGCCCCCGGGGGCGGGAGATACGCAGTATTTT. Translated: CASSPEPPGAGDTQYF.

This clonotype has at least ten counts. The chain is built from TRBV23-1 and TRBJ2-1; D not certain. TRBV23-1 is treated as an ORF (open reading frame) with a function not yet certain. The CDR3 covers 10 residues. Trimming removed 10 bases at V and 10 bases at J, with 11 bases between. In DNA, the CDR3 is TGCGCCACCTTGGGGTGCGAGCAGTTCTTC. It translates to CATLGCEQFF.

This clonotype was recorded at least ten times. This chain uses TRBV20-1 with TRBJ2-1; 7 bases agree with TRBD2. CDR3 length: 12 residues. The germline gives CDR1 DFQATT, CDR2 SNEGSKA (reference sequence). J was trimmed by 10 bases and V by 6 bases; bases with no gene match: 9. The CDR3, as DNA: TGCAGTGCGGAAGATAGCGGGTACGAGCAGTTCTTC. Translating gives CSAEDSGYEQFF.

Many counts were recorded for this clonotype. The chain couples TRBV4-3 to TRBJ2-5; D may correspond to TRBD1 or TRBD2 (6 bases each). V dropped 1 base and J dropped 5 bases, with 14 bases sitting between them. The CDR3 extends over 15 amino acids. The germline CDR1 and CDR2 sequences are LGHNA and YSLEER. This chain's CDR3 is CASSQALGGAETQYF. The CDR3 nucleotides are TGCGCCAGCAGCCAAGCCCTCGGGGGCGCGGAGACCCAGTACTTC.

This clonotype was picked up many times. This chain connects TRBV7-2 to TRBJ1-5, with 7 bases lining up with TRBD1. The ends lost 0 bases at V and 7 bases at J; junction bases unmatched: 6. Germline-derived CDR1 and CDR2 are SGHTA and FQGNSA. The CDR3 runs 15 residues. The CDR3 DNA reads TGTGCCAGCAGCTTAGCTGAGACAGGGAACCAGCCCCAGCATTTT. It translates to CASSLAETGNQPQHF.

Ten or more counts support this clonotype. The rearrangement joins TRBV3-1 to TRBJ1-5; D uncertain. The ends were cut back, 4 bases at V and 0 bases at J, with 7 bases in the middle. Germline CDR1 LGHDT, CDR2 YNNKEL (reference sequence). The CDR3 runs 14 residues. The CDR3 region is CASSPDNSNQPQHF. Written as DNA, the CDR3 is TGTGCCAGCAGCCCTGACAATAGCAATCAGCCCCAGCATTTT.

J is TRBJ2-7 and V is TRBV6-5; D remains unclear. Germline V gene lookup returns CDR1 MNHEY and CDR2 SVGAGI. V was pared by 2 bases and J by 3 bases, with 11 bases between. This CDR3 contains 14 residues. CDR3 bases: TGTGCCAGCAGTTACAGATGGGCCATCTACGAGCAGTACTTC. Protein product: CASSYRWAIYEQYF.